The clone carrying this T cell receptor beta chain was found once. As yet, its antigen is unknown. TCRdb's copy holds only in-frame clones and misses some; the assay was immunoSEQ multiplex PCR. The repertoire holds roughly 120,000 clones, roughly 92% seen once, with under 0.95% in the top ten. This sample stems from a study of OX40 agonist ivuxolimab in advanced cancers. Broader study findings: On average, CD8+ T cells showed a greater number of expanded clones than CD4+. Some patients without response likewise showed low normalized clonal expansion. CD4+ and CD8+ T cells in blood underwent clonal expansion by week 6 at 0.1 to 3.0 mg/kg.

The CDR3 is made up of 15 amino acids. V was pared by 5 bases and J by 6 bases, with 6 bases of the junction left unmatched. Germline loops: CDR1 SGHNT, CDR2 YENEEA. The chain links TRBV11-3 to TRBJ2-3; 12 nucleotides match TRBD2. The specimen comprised CD4+ or CD8+ T cells sorted from blood, sampled in a trial of the OX40 agonist ivuxolimab. This TCR was recovered from an adult with an advanced solid tumor such as melanoma, head and neck, liver or kidney cancer. The CDR3 bases are TGTGCCAGCAGCCACCGACTAGCGGGAGATGATACGCAGTATTTT. Its translation is CASSHRLAGDDTQYF.